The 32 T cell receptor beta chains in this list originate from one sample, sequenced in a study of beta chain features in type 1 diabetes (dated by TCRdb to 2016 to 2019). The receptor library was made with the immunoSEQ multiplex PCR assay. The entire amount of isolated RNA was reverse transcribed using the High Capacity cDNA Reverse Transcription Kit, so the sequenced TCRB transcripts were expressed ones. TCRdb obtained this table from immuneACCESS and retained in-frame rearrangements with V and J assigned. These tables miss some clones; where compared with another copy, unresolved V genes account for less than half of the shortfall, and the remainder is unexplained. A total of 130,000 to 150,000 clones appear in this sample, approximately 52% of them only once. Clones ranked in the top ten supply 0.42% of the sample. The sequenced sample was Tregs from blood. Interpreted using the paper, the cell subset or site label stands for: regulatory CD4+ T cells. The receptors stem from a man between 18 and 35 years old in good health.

CDR3 nucleotide sequence: TGTGCCAGCAGCCCGCGCCGGACTAGCGGGGGGGAAGATACGCAGTATTTT. It specifies CASSPRRTSGGEDTQYF. The V call is TRBV14, the J call TRBJ2-3; 15 nucleotides line up with TRBD2. Per the germline V gene, CDR1 is SGHDN and CDR2 is FVKESK. The CDR3 covers 17 residues. With V trimmed by 4 bases and J by 5 bases, 7 bases remained unmatched.

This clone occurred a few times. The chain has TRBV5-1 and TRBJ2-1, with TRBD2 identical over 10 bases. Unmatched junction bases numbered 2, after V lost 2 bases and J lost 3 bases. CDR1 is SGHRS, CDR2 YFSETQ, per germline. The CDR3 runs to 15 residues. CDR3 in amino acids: CASSFVAGGYNEQFF. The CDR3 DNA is TGCGCCAGCAGCTTCGTAGCGGGAGGCTACAATGAGCAGTTCTTC.

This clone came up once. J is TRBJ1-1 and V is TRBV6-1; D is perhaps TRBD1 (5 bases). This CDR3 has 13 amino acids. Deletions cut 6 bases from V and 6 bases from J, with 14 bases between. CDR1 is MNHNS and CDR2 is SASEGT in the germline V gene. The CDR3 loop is CASRPRVSSEAFF. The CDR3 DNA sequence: TGTGCCAGCAGACCCAGGGTGAGCTCTGAAGCTTTCTTT.

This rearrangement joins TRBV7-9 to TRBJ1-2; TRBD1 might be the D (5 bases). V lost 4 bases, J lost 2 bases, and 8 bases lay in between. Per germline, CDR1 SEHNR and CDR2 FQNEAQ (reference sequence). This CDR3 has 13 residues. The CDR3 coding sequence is TGTGCCAGCAGCTCTAGGGGAAACTATGGCTACACCTTC. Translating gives CASSSRGNYGYTF.

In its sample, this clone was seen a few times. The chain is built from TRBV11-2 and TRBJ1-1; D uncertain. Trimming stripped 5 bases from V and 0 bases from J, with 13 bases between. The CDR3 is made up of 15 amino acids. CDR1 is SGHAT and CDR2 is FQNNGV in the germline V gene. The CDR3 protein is CASSPTRQMNTEAFF. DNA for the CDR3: TGTGCCAGCAGCCCTACGCGGCAGATGAACACTGAAGCTTTCTTT.

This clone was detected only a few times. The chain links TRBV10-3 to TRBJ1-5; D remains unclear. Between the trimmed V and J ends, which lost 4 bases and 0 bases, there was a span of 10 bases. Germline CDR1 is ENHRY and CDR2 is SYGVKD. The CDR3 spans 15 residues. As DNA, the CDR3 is TGTGCCATCAGTGCAGGAGACTATAGCAATCAGCCCCAGCATTTT. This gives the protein CAISAGDYSNQPQHF.

The CDR3 DNA follows: TGTGCCTGGAGTGGACAGGCCCAAGAGACCCAGTACTTC. Translation: CAWSGQAQETQYF. The J gene is TRBJ2-5, the V gene TRBV30, with D possibly being TRBD1 (6 bases). The germline V gene encodes CDR1 GTSNPN and CDR2 SVGIG (reference sequence). The CDR3 sequence is 13 residues long. Trimming removed 1 base at V and 1 base at J, with 7 bases between.

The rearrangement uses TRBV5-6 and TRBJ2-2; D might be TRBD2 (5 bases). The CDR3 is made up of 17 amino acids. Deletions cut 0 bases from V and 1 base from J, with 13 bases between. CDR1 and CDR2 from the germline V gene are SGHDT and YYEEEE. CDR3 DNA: TGTGCCAGCAGCTTGGCCGCGGGTTCCAAGAACACCGGGGAGCTGTTTTTT. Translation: CASSLAAGSKNTGELFF.

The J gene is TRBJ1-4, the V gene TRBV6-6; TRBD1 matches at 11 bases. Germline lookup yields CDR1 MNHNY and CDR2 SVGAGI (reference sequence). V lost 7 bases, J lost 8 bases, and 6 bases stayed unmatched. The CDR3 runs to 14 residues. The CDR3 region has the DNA TGTGCCAGCACGGCGGGACAGGGGGAGGAAAAACTGTTTTTT. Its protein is CASTAGQGEEKLFF.

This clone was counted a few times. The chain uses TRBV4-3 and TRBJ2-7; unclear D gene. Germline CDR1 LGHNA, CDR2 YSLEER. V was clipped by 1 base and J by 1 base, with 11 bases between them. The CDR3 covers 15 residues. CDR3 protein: CASSQGHIISYEQYF. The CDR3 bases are TGCGCCAGCAGCCAAGGGCACATAATTTCCTACGAGCAGTACTTC.

The CDR3 loop is CASSRYFRTSGTETYEQYF. The CDR3, as DNA: TGCGCCAGCAGCCGGTATTTTCGGACTAGCGGTACAGAAACCTACGAGCAGTACTTC. This chain uses TRBV4-3 with TRBJ2-7, with 10 bases identical to TRBD2. V trimming: 4 bases; J trimming: 2 bases; junction bases outside the gene matches: 17. The CDR3 contains 19 residues. In germline, CDR1 is LGHNA, CDR2 YSLEER.

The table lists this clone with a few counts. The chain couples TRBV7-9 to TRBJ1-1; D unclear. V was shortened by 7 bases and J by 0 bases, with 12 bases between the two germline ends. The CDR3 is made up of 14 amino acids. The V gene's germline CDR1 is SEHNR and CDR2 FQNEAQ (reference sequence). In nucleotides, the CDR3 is TGTGCCAGCACCCCCCGAAGCATGAACACTGAAGCTTTCTTT. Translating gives CASTPRSMNTEAFF. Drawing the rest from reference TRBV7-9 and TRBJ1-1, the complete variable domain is DTGVSQNPRHKITKRGQNVTFRCDPISEHNRLYWYRQTLGQGPEFLTYFQNEAQLEKSRLLSDRFSAERPKGSFSTLEIQRTEQGDSAMYLCASTPRSMNTEAFFGQGTRLTVV.

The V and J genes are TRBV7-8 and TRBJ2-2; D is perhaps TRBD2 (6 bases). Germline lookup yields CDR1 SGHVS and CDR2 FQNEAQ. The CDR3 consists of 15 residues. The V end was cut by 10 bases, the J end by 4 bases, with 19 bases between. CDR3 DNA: TGTGCCACCTTCCCCTTTGCGCGGGGCACCGGGGAGCTGTTTTTT. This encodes CATFPFARGTGELFF.

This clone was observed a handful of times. DNA of the CDR3: TGTGCCAGCAGCCGAAGCGGCAACAATGAGCAGTTCTTC. Its protein is CASSRSGNNEQFF. The V call is TRBV14, the J call TRBJ2-1; weak D call: TRBD2 (5 bases). Germline V gene lookup returns CDR1 SGHDN and CDR2 FVKESK. This CDR3 has 13 residues. Trimming cost V 4 bases and J 5 bases, with 9 bases left between them. The full variable domain, with the rest looked up from reference TRBV14 and TRBJ2-1, is EAGVTQFPSHSVIEKGQTVTLRCDPISGHDNLYWYRRVMGKEIKFLLHFVKESKQDESGMPNNRFLAERTGGTYSTLKVQPAELEDSGVYFCASSRSGNNEQFFGPGTRLTVL.

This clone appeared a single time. The CDR3: CASSRTGTASSPLHF. The CDR3 DNA reads as TGTGCCAGCAGTCGAACCGGGACAGCATCTTCACCCCTCCACTTT. V is TRBV27 and J is TRBJ1-6; 7 bases are shared with TRBD1. Trimming removed 5 bases from V and 9 bases from J; junction bases left unmatched: 10. In germline, CDR1 is MNHEY, CDR2 SMNVEV (reference sequence). CDR3 length equals 15 residues.

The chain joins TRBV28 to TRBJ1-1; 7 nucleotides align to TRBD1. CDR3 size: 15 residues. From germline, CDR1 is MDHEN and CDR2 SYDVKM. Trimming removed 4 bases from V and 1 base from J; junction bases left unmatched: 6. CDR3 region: CASSWTGRGNTEAFF. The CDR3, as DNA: TGTGCCAGCAGTTGGACAGGCCGGGGGAACACTGAAGCTTTCTTT.

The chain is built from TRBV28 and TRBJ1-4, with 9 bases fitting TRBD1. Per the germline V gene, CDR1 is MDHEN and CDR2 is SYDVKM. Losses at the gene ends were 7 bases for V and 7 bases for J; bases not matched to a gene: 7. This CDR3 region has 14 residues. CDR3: CASNRGQSSEKLFF. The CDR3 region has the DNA TGTGCCAGCAACAGGGGGCAGTCTAGTGAAAAACTGTTTTTT.

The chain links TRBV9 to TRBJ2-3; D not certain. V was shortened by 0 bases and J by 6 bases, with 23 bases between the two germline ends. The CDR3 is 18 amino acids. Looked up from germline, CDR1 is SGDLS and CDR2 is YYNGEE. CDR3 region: CASSVANGLGQVRDTQYF. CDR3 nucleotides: TGTGCCAGCAGCGTAGCTAACGGCTTAGGTCAGGTTCGTGATACGCAGTATTTT.

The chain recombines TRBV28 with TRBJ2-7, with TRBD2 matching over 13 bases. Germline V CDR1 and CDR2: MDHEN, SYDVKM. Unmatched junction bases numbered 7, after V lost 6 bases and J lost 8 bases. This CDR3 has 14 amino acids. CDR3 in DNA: TGTGCCAGCAGACAACCGGGACTAGCGGGGAAGCAGTACTTC. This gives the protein CASRQPGLAGKQYF.

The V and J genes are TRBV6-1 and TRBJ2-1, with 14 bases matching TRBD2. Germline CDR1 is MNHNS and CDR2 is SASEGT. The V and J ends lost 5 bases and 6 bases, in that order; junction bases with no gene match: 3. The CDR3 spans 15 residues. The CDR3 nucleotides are TGTGCCAGCAGTTCCGGGACTAGCGGGAGCAATGAGCAGTTCTTC. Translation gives CASSSGTSGSNEQFF.

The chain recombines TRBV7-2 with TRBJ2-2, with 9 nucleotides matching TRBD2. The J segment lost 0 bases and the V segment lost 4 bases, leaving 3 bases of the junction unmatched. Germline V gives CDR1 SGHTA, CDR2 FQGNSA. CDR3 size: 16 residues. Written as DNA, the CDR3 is TGTGCCAGCAGCTCTAGACTAGCGGCGAACACCGGGGAGCTGTTTTTT. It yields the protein CASSSRLAANTGELFF.

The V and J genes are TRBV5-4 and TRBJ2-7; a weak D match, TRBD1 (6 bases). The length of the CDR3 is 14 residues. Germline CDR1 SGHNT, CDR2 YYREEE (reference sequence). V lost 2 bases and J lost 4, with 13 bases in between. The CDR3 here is CASSFSAGVYEQYF. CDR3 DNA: TGTGCCAGCAGCTTTTCGGCAGGGGTTTACGAGCAGTACTTC.

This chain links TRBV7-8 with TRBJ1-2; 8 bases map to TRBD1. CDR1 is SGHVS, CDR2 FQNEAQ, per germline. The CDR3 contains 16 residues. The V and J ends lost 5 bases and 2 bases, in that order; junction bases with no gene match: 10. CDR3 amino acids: CASSRQGAIPNYGYTF. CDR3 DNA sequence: TGTGCCAGCAGCAGGCAGGGGGCTATACCGAACTATGGCTACACCTTC.

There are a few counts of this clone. The CDR3 bases are TGTGCCAGCAGCCCACAGATGTTCGGTACGCAGTATTTT. Protein product: CASSPQMFGTQYF. The J gene is TRBJ2-3, the V gene TRBV7-2; no clear D. CDR1 SGHTA and CDR2 FQGNSA come from the germline V gene. V lost 5 bases to trimming and J lost 8 bases, with 14 bases between them. CDR3 size: 13 residues.

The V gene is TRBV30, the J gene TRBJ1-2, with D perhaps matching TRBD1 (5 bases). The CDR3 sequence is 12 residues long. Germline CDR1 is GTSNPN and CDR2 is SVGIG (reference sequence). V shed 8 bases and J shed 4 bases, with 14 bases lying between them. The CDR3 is CASRGATYGYTF. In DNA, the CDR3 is TGTGCCAGTAGGGGCGCGACCTATGGCTACACCTTC.

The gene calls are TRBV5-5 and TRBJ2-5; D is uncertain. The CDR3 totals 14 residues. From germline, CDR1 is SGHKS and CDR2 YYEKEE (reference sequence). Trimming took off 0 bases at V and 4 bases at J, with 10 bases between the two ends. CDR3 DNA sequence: TGTGCCAGCAGCTTGGGCCCGGCAGGAGAGACCCAGTACTTC. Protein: CASSLGPAGETQYF.

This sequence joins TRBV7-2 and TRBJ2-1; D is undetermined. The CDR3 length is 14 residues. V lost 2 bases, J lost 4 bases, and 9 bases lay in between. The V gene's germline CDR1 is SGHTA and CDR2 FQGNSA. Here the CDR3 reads CASSLQVQYNEQFF. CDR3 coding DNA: TGTGCCAGCAGCTTACAGGTCCAATACAATGAGCAGTTCTTC.

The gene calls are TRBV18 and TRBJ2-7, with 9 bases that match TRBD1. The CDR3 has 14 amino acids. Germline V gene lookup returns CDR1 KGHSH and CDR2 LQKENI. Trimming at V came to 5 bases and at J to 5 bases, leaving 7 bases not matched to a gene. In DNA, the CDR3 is TGTGCCAGCTCAACCGGGACAGGGTGGAACGAGCAGTACTTC. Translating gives CASSTGTGWNEQYF.

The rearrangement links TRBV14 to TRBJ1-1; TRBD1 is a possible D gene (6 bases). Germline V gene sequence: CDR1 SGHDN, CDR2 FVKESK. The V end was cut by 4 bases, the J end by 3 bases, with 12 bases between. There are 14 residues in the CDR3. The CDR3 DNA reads TGTGCCAGCAGCCGATTGGACAGCTACACTGAAGCTTTCTTT. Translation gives CASSRLDSYTEAFF.

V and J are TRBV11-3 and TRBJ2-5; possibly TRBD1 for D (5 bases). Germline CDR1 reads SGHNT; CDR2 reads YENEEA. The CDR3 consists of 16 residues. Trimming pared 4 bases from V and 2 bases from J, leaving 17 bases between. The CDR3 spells CASSSAFVGQQETQYF. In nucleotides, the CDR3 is TGTGCCAGCAGCTCCGCCTTTGTGGGGCAACAAGAGACCCAGTACTTC.

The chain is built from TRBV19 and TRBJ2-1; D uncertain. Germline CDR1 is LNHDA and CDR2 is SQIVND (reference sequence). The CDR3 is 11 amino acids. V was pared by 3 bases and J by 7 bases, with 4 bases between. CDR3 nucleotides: TGTGCCAGTAGTATTGTAAATGAGCAGTTCTTC. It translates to CASSIVNEQFF.

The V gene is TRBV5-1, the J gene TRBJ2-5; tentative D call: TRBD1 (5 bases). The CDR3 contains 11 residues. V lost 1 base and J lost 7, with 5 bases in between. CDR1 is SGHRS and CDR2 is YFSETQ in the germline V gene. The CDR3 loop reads CASSLQGTQYF. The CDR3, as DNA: TGCGCCAGCAGCTTGCAGGGGACCCAGTACTTC.